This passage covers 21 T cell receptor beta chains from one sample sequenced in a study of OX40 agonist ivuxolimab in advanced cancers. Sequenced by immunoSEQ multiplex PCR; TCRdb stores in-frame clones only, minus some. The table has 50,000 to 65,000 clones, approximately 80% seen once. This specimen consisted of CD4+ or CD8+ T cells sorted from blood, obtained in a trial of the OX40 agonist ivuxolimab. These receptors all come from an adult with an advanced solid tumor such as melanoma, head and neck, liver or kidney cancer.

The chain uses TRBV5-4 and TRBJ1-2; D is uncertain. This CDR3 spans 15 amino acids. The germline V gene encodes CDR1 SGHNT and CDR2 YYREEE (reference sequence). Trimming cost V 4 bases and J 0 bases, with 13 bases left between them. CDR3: CASSPPTGTNYGYTF. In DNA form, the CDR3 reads TGTGCCAGCAGCCCACCGACGGGAACTAACTATGGCTACACCTTC.

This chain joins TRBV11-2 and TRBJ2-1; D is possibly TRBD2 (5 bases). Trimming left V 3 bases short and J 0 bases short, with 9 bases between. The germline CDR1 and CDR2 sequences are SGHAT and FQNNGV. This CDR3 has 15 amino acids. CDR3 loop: CASSFTRSSYNEQFF. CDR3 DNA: TGTGCCAGCAGCTTTACTAGGAGCTCCTACAATGAGCAGTTCTTC.

The CDR3 is CASSLWTSVNEQFF. Written as DNA, the CDR3 is TGTGCCAGCAGTTTATGGACTAGCGTGAATGAGCAGTTCTTC. The chain couples TRBV27 to TRBJ2-1; 9 bases are shared with TRBD2. Germline CDR1 MNHEY, CDR2 SMNVEV (reference sequence). The junction had 2 bases not matched to a gene; V was cut back by 1 base and J by 7 bases. CDR3 size: 14 residues.

The CDR3 coding sequence is TGTGCCAGTAGTAAAACAGGGGGCGCTGGGGCCAACGTCCTGACTTTC. This gives the protein CASSKTGGAGANVLTF. The chain carries TRBV19 and TRBJ2-6; 9 bases match TRBD1. Germline V gene lookup returns CDR1 LNHDA and CDR2 SQIVND (reference sequence). CDR3 length: 16 residues. The J segment lost 2 bases and the V segment lost 4 bases, leaving 3 bases of the junction unmatched.

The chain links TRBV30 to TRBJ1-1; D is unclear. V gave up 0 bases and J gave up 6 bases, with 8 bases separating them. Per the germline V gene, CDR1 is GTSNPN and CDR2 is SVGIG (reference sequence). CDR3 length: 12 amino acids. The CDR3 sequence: CAWSVATPEAFF. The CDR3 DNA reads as TGTGCCTGGAGTGTGGCAACCCCTGAAGCTTTCTTT.

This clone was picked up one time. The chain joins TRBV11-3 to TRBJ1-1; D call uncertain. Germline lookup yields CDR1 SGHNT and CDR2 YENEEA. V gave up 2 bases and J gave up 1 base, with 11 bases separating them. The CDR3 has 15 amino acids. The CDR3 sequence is CASSLYPGKNTEAFF. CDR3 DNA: TGTGCCAGCAGCTTATACCCGGGGAAGAACACTGAAGCTTTCTTT.

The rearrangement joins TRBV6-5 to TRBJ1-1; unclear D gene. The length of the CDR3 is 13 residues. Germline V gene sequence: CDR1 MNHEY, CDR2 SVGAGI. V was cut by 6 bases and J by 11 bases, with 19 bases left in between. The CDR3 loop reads CASRHTKGGWAFF. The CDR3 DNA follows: TGTGCCAGCAGGCACACGAAGGGAGGATGGGCTTTCTTT.

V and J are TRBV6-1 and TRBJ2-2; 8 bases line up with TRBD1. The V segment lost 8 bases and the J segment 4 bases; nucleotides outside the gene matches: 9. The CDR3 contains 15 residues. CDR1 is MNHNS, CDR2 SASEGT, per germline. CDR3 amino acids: CASCRDRGSTGELFF. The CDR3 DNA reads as TGTGCCAGCTGCCGTGACAGGGGAAGCACCGGGGAGCTGTTTTTT.

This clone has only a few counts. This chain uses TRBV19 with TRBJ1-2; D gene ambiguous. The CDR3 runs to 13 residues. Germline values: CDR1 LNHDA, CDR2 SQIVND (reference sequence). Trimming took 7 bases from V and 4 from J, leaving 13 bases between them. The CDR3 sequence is CASTLTPFYGYTF. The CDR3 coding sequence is TGTGCCAGTACCCTAACACCCTTCTATGGCTACACCTTC. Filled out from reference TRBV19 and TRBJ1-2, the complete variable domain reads DGGITQSPKYLFRKEGQNVTLSCEQNLNHDAMYWYRQDPGQGLRLIYYSQIVNDFQKGDIAEGYSVSREKKESFPLTVTSAQKNPTAFYLCASTLTPFYGYTFGSGTRLTVV.

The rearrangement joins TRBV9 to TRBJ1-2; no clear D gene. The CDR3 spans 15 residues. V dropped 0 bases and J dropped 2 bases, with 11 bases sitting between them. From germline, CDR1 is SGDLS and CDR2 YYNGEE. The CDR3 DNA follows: TGTGCCAGCAGCGTAGAAGGAGGGTCCAACTATGGCTACACCTTC. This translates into CASSVEGGSNYGYTF.

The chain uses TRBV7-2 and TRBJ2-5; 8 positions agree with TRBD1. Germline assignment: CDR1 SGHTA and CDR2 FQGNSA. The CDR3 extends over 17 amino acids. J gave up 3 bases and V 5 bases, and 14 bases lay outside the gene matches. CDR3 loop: CASSGPRSNRGEETQYF. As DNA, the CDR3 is TGTGCCAGCAGCGGCCCTCGGTCCAACAGGGGGGAAGAGACCCAGTACTTC.

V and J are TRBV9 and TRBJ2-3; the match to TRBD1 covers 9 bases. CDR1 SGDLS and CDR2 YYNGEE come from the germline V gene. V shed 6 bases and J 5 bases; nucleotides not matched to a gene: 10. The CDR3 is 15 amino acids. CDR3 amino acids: CASTRGDRALDTQYF. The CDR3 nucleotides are TGTGCCAGCACCCGAGGGGACAGGGCCTTAGATACGCAGTATTTT.

The CDR3 DNA follows: TGTGCCAGCTCACCAGGGGGCCCGGCTGGGGATTCACCCCTCCACTTT. Protein: CASSPGGPAGDSPLHF. The V and J genes are TRBV18 and TRBJ1-6, with a weak D call TRBD1 (6 bases). Germline CDR1 and CDR2: KGHSH and LQKENI. V was pared by 2 bases and J by 8 bases, with 16 bases between. The CDR3 totals 16 residues.

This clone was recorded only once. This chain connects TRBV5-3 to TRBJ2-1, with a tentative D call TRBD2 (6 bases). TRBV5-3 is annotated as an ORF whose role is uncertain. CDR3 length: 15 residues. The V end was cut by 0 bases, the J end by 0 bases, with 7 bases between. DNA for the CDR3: TGTGCCAGAAGCTTGGTAGCGGACTCCTACAATGAGCAGTTCTTC. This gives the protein CARSLVADSYNEQFF.

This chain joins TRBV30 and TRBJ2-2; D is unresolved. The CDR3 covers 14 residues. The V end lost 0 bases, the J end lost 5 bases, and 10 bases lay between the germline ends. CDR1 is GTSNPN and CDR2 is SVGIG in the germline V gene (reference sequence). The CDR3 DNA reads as TGTGCCTGGAGTGTACATCTGAAAACCGGGGAGCTGTTTTTT. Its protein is CAWSVHLKTGELFF.

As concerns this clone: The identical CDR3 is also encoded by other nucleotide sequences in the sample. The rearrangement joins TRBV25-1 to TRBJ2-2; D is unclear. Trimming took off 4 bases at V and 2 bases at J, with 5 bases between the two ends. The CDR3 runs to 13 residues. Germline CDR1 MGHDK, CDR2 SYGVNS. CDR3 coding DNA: TGTGCCAGCAGTGGAGACAACACCGGGGAGCTGTTTTTT. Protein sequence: CASSGDNTGELFF. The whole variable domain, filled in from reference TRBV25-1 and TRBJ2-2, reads EADIYQTPRYLVIGTGKKITLECSQTMGHDKMYWYQQDPGMELHLIHYSYGVNSTEKGDLSSESTVSRIRTEHFPLTLESARPSHTSQYLCASSGDNTGELFFGEGSRLTVL.

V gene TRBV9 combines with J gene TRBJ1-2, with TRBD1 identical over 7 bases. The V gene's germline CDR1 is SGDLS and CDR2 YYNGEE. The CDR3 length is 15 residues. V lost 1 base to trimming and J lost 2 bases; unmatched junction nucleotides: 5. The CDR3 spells CASSVPGGINYGYTF. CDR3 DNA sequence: TGTGCCAGCAGCGTACCAGGGGGTATAAACTATGGCTACACCTTC.

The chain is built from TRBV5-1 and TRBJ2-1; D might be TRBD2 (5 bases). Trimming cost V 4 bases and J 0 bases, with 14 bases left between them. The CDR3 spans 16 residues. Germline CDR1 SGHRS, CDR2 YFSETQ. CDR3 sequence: CASSPDSPGSYNEQFF. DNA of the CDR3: TGCGCCAGCAGCCCGGACTCCCCTGGCTCCTACAATGAGCAGTTCTTC.

The CDR3 nucleotides are TGTGCCAGCAGCTTAGGGGGGGTTGAAGATACGCAGTATTTT. It encodes CASSLGGVEDTQYF. The rearrangement uses TRBV7-6 and TRBJ2-3; D is possibly TRBD2 (6 bases). The germline CDR1 and CDR2 sequences are SGHVS and FNYEAQ. V was shortened by 1 base and J by 5 bases, with 10 bases between the two germline ends. The CDR3 spans 14 residues. Looking up the rest from reference TRBV7-6 and TRBJ2-3 gives the full variable domain: GAGVSQSPRYKVTKRGQDVALRCDPISGHVSLYWYRQALGQGPEFLTYFNYEAQQDKSGLPNDRFSAERPEGSISTLTIQRTEQRDSAMYRCASSLGGVEDTQYFGPGTRLTVL.

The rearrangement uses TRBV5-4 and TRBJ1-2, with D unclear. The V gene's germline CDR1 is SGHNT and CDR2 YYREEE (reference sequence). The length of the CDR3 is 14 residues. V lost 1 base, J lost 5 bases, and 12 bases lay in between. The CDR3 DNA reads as TGTGCCAGCAGCTTGTGGGTAGCTTCTTATGGCTACACCTTC. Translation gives CASSLWVASYGYTF. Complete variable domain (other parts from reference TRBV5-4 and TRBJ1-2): ETGVTQSPTHLIKTRGQQVTLRCSSQSGHNTVSWYQQALGQGPQFIFQYYREEENGRGNFPPRFSGLQFPNYSSELNVNALELDDSALYLCASSLWVASYGYTFGSGTRLTVV.

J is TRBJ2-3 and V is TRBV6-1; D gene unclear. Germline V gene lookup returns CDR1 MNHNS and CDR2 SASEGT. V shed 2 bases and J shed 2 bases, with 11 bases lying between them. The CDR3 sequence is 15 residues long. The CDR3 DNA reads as TGTGCCAGCAGTGAAATGAGAGGTTACACAGATACGCAGTATTTT. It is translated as CASSEMRGYTDTQYF.